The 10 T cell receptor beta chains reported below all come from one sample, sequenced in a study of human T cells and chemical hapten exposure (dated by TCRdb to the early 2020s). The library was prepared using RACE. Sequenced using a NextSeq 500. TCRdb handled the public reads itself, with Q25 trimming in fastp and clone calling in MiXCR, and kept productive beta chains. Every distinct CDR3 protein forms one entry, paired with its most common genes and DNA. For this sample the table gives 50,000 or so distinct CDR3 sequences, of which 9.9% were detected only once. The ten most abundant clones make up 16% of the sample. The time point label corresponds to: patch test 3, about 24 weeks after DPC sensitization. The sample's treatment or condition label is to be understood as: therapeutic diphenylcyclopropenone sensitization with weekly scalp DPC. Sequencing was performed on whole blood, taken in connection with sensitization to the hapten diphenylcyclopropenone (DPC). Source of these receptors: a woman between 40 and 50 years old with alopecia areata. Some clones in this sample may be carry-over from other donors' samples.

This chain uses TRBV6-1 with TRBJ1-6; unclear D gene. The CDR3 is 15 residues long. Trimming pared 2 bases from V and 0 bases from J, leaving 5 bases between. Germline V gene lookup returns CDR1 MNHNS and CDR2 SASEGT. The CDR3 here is CASSELSSYNSPLHF. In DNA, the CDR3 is TGTGCCAGCAGTGAACTGAGCTCCTATAATTCACCCCTCCACTTT.

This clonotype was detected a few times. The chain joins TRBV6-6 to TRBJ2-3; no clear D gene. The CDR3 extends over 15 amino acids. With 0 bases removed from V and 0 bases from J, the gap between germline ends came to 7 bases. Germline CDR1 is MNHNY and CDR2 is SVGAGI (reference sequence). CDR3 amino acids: CASSYSLHSTDTQYF. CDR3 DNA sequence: TGTGCCAGCAGTTACTCCTTGCATAGCACAGATACGCAGTATTTT.

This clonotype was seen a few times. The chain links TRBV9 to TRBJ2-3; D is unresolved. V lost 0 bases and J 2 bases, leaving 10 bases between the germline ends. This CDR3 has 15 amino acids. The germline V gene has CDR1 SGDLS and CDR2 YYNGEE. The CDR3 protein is CASSVEKFSTDTQYF. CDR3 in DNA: TGTGCCAGCAGCGTAGAGAAATTCTCCACAGATACGCAGTATTTT.

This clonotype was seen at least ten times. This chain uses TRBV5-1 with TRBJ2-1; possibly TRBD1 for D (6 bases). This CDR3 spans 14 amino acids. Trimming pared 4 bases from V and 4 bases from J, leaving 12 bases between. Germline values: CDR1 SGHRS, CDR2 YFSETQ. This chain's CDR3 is CASSQGQTYNEQFF. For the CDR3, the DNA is TGCGCCAGCAGCCAAGGACAGACTTACAATGAGCAGTTCTTC.

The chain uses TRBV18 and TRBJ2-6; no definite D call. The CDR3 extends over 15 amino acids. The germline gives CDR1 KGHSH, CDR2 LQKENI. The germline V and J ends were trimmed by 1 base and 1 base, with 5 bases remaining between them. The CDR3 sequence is CASSPQASGANVLTF. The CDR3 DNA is TGTGCCAGCTCACCACAAGCTTCTGGGGCCAACGTCCTGACTTTC.

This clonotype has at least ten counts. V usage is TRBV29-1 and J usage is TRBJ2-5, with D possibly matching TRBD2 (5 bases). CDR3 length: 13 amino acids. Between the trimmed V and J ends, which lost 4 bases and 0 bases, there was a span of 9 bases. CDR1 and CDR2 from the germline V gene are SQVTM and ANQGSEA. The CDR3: CSVGPGYQETQYF. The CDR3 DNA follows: TGCAGCGTTGGACCGGGGTACCAAGAGACCCAGTACTTC.

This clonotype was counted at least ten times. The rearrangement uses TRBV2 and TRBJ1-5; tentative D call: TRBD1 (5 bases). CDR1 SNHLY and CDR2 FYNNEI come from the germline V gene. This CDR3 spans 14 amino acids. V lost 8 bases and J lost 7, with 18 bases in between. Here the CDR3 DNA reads TGTGCCAGCCTCGTCGACGGGGGTCGGCAGCCCCAGCATTTT. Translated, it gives CASLVDGGRQPQHF. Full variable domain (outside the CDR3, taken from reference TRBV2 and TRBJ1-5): EPEVTQTPSHQVTQMGQEVILRCVPISNHLYFYWYRQILGQKVEFLVSFYNNEISEKSEIFDDQFSVERPDGSNFTLKIRSTKLEDSAMYFCASLVDGGRQPQHFGDGTRLSIL.

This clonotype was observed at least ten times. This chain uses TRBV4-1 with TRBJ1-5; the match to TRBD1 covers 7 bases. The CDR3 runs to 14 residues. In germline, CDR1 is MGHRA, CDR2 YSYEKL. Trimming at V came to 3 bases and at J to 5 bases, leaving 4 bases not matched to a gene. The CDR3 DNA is TGCGCCAGCAGCCACGGGACAGATGATCAGCCCCAGCATTTT. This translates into CASSHGTDDQPQHF.

CDR3 coding DNA: TGTGCCAGCAGAGTGGCAGGGGATCCCATCTACGAGCAGTACTTC. Amino acid sequence: CASRVAGDPIYEQYF. The chain has TRBV6-1 and TRBJ2-7; a weak D match, TRBD1 (6 bases). Trimming took 6 bases from V and 3 from J, leaving 18 bases between them. Germline values: CDR1 MNHNS, CDR2 SASEGT. The CDR3 extends over 15 amino acids.

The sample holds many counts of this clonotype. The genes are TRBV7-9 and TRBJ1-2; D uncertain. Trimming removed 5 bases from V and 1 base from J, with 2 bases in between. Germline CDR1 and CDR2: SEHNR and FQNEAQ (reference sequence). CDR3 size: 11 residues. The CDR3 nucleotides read TGTGCCAGCAGCCATAACTATGGCTACACCTTC. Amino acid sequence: CASSHNYGYTF.